A single TCR beta chain is shown here with its context. This specimen belongs to a study of blood T cell repertoires in COVID-19. The overall study: COVID-19 samples from acute and convalescent phases originated in the United States, Italy and Spain. From T cells, B-cell-depleted T cells, or PBMCs came the material, which was cDNA or gDNA.

CDR1 is SGHVS and CDR2 is FQNEAQ in the germline V gene. The CDR3 consists of 17 residues. Trimming removed 1 base from V and 0 bases from J; junction bases left unmatched: 3. Only in-frame clones appear in the TCRdb table, and some are missing; sequencing was by immunoSEQ multiplex PCR. The table has about 120,000 clones, more than 85% seen once. J is TRBJ2-2 and V is TRBV7-8, with TRBD2 matching 9 bases. The clonotype was recovered from a human donor with acute or convalescent COVID-19. The donor label of this sample is uncertain. Sequencing was performed on peripheral blood. In nucleotides, the CDR3 is TGTGCCAGCAGCTTAGATAGCGGGGGCCCGAACACCGGGGAGCTGTTTTTT. This sequence encodes CASSLDSGGPNTGELFF.